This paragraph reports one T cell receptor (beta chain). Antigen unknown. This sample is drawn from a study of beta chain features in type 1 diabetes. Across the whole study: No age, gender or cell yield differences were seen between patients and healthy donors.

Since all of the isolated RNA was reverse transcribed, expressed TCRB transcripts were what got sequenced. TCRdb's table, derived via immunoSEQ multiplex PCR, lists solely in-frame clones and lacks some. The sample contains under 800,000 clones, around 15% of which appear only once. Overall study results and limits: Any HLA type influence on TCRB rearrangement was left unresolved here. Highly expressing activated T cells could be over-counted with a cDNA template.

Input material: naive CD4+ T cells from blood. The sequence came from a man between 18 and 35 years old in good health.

CDR3 nucleotide sequence: TGTGCCTGGAGTGTTAGGACTAGCGGGGGGGAGACCCAGTACTTC. It is translated as CAWSVRTSGGETQYF. The chain has TRBV30 and TRBJ2-5; 14 bases match TRBD2. This CDR3 contains 15 residues. Germline V lookup: CDR1 GTSNPN, CDR2 SVGIG (reference sequence). V trimming: 0 bases; J trimming: 5 bases; junction bases outside the gene matches: 2. The variable domain in full, completed from reference TRBV30 and TRBJ2-5, reads SQTIHQWPATLVQPVGSPLSLECTVEGTSNPNLYWYRQAAGRGLQLLFYSVGIGQISSEVPQNLSASRPQDRQFILSSKKLLLSDSGFYLCAWSVRTSGGETQYFGPGTRLLVL.